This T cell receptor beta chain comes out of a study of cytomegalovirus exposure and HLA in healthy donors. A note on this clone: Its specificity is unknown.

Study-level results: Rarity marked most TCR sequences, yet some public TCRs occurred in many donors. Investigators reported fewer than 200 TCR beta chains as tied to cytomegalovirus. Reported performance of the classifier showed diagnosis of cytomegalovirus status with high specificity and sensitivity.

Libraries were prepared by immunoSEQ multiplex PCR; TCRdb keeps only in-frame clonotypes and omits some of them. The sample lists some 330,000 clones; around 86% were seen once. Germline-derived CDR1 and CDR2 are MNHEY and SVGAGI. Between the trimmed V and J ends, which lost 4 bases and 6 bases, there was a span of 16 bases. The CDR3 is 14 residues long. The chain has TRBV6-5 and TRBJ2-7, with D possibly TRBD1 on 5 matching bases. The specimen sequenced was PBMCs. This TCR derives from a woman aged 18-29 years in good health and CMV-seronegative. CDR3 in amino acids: CASSSPQSGPEQYF. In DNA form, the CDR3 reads TGTGCCAGCAGTTCCCCACAGTCAGGGCCCGAGCAGTACTTC.